This T cell receptor beta chain was sequenced for a study of T cells after yellow fever vaccination. Regarding the study as a whole: It was the secondary response that reached its peak faster, day 5 versus 15, but it was weaker. Abundant bulk-population clonotypes could contaminate the FACS-sorted repertoires.

This clonotype has more than one count but fewer than ten. Its target is not known. The CDR3 has 16 residues. V was cut by 2 bases and J by 6 bases, with 20 bases left in between. Per germline, CDR1 SGHTA and CDR2 FQGNSA. The authors made TCR cDNA by 5'RACE template switching, adding a universal primer site and UMIs. MiXCR, run by TCRdb on the 5' RACE reads, gives a single entry per CDR3 protein. The sample yields 500,000 to 650,000 distinct CDR3 sequences, about 13% seen once. The gene calls are TRBV7-2 and TRBJ2-7, with D possibly matching TRBD1 (5 bases). The TCR sequence derives from a man between 25 and 39 years old who received the YFV17D yellow fever vaccine. This sample comprised PBMCs, obtained on the day of the yellow fever booster vaccination. The CDR3 DNA follows: TGTGCCAGCAGCTTACCCCCGTTTAGGGGTCGTCCCGAGCAGTACTTC. Its translation is CASSLPPFRGRPEQYF. Looking up the rest from reference TRBV7-2 and TRBJ2-7 gives the full variable domain: GAGVSQSPSNKVTEKGKDVELRCDPISGHTALYWYRQSLGQGLEFLIYFQGNSAPDKSGLPSDRFSAERTGGSVSTLTIQRTQQEDSAVYLCASSLPPFRGRPEQYFGPGTRLTVT.